A selection of T cell receptor beta chains follows, all from one sample in a study of OX40 agonist ivuxolimab in advanced cancers. Repertoires were generated with immunoSEQ multiplex PCR, while TCRdb's copy carries only in-frame clones and drops some. The sample has approximately 89,000 clones, 75% to 95% seen once. The source material was CD4+ or CD8+ T cells sorted from blood, sampled in a trial of the OX40 agonist ivuxolimab. These receptors all come from an adult with an advanced solid tumor such as melanoma, head and neck, liver or kidney cancer. The CDR3 runs from the conserved cysteine through the conserved F or W. D genes are given only for firm matches. Only some rows state a clone size, as once, few, many or a class for expanded clones.

v_call	d_call	j_call	clone_size	cdr3_aa	cdr3_nt
TRBV27	-	TRBJ2-1	-	CASSSGVGPYNEQFF	TGTGCCAGCAGTTCGGGGGTCGGGCCCTACAATGAGCAGTTCTTC
TRBV5-4	-	TRBJ1-1	-	CASTQRGGSSEAFF	TGTGCCAGCACCCAACGAGGGGGGTCTTCTGAAGCTTTCTTT
TRBV2	TRBD2	TRBJ2-1	-	CASTGTSGIMNEQFF	TGTGCCAGCACCGGGACTAGCGGGATCATGAATGAGCAGTTCTTC
TRBV18	-	TRBJ2-1	-	CASSPTIGELSNEQFF	TGTGCCAGCTCACCAACTATCGGGGAGTTATCCAATGAGCAGTTCTTC
TRBV23-1	TRBD1	TRBJ2-7	few	CASSQPGTGGIYEQYF	TGCGCCAGCAGTCAACCGGGGACAGGGGGGATCTACGAGCAGTACTTC
TRBV9	-	TRBJ2-2	-	CASTSLGGPNTGELFF	TGTGCCAGCACCTCCCTTGGGGGTCCGAACACCGGGGAGCTGTTTTTT
TRBV9	-	TRBJ2-2	-	CASSSVNPGELFF	TGTGCCAGCAGCTCCGTGAACCCCGGGGAGCTGTTTTTT
TRBV4-2	TRBD1	TRBJ1-5	-	CASSQPGQGGQPQHF	TGTGCCAGCAGCCAACCGGGACAGGGAGGTCAGCCCCAGCATTTT
TRBV28	-	TRBJ2-6	few	CASSSRTLGLPGANVLTF	TGTGCCAGCAGTTCCCGAACACTCGGGTTGCCGGGGGCCAACGTCCTGACTTTC
TRBV29-1	TRBD1	TRBJ2-7	-	CSEQGTYEQYF	TGCAGCGAACAGGGGACCTACGAGCAGTACTTC
TRBV9	-	TRBJ2-1	-	CASSVAMPSDEQFF	TGTGCCAGCAGCGTAGCTATGCCGTCCGATGAGCAGTTCTTC
TRBV5-1	-	TRBJ1-4	-	CASSLDPAPNEKLFF	TGCGCCAGCAGCTTGGATCCCGCTCCTAATGAAAAACTGTTTTTT
TRBV7-9	-	TRBJ1-1	-	CASSLDFMNTEAFF	TGTGCCAGCAGCTTAGATTTCATGAACACTGAAGCTTTCTTT
TRBV9	-	TRBJ2-5	-	CASSVEPGRETQYF	TGTGCCAGCAGCGTAGAGCCGGGGAGGGAGACCCAGTACTTC
TRBV28	-	TRBJ1-2	-	CASSFGQGNRQKSYTF	TGTGCCAGCAGTTTTGGTCAGGGAAACCGCCAAAAGAGCTACACCTTC
TRBV6-5	-	TRBJ1-3	-	CASREGGRSGNTIYF	TGTGCCAGCAGGGAGGGGGGACGCTCTGGAAACACCATATATTTT
TRBV6-1	-	TRBJ2-7	-	CASRNTGNHEQYF	TGTGCCAGCAGAAACACAGGGAACCACGAGCAGTACTTC
TRBV7-6	-	TRBJ2-2	-	CASSLGTGELFF	TGTGCCAGCAGCTTAGGCACCGGGGAGCTGTTTTTT
TRBV10-3	TRBD2	TRBJ2-2	-	CAIRPSGSDTGELFF	TGTGCCATCAGACCTAGCGGGAGCGACACCGGGGAGCTGTTTTTT
TRBV2	TRBD2	TRBJ2-3	-	CASSPRTSDTDTQYF	TGTGCCAGCAGTCCGCGGACTAGTGACACAGATACGCAGTATTTT
TRBV5-6	TRBD2	TRBJ2-5	once	CASSVSGRAETQYF	TGTGCCAGCAGTGTTAGCGGGAGGGCGGAGACCCAGTACTTC
TRBV5-6	-	TRBJ2-3	-	CASSLRFADTQYF	TGTGCCAGCAGCCTCCGGTTTGCAGATACGCAGTATTTT
TRBV6-5	-	TRBJ1-2	-	CASSYREGINYGYTF	TGTGCCAGCAGTTACCGCGAGGGAATTAACTATGGCTACACCTTC
TRBV2	-	TRBJ2-7	-	CASSEGSRIDEQYF	TGTGCCAGCAGTGAGGGTTCCCGGATCGACGAGCAGTACTTC
TRBV11-2	-	TRBJ2-2	-	CASSFMNTGELFF	TGTGCCAGCAGTTTTATGAACACCGGGGAGCTGTTTTTT
TRBV18	TRBD1	TRBJ2-2	once	CASSPGQGGNTGELFF	TGTGCCAGCTCACCGGGACAGGGAGGGAACACCGGGGAGCTGTTTTTT
TRBV2	TRBD2	TRBJ2-2	-	CASSPGLAGGNTGELFF	TGTGCCAGCAGCCCCGGACTAGCGGGAGGGAACACCGGGGAGCTGTTTTTT
TRBV5-1	-	TRBJ1-1	-	CASSLEVSNTEAFF	TGCGCCAGCAGCTTGGAGGTCAGTAACACTGAAGCTTTCTTT
TRBV7-6	-	TRBJ2-7	-	CASSPRTEAYEQYF	TGTGCCAGCAGCCCACGGACAGAAGCCTACGAGCAGTACTTC
TRBV4-1	-	TRBJ1-1	-	CASSHGGNTEAFF	TGCGCCAGCAGCCATGGCGGTAACACTGAAGCTTTCTTT
TRBV6-4	-	TRBJ2-3	-	CASSAGHHTDTQYF	TGTGCCAGCAGTGCAGGACACCACACAGATACGCAGTATTTT